This T cell receptor (beta chain) derives from a study of T cell responses to AZD1222 COVID-19 vaccine. Study overall: Second doses at about 4 or about 12 weeks were pooled.

Only in-frame clones appear in the TCRdb table, and some are missing; sequencing was by immunoSEQ multiplex PCR. The sample includes approximately 89,000 clones, about 88% of them seen just once. Germline V CDR1 and CDR2: LNHNV, YYDKDF (reference sequence). J lost 5 bases, V lost 1 base, and 5 bases had no gene match. CDR3 length: 15 residues. The sequence came from an adult in good health. The starting material was peripheral blood, obtained on day 0 of AZD1222 vaccination. J is TRBJ1-5 and V is TRBV15; 7 bases agree with TRBD1. In DNA form, the CDR3 reads TGTGCCACCAGCAGAGTACTGACAGGGCATCAGCCCCAGCATTTT. This translates into CATSRVLTGHQPQHF. Full variable domain (rest looked up from reference TRBV15 and TRBJ1-5): DAMVIQNPRYQVTQFGKPVTLSCSQTLNHNVMYWYQQKSSQAPKLLFHYYDKDFNNEADTPDNFQSRRPNTSFCFLDIRSPGLGDTAMYLCATSRVLTGHQPQHFGDGTRLSIL.